This T cell receptor (beta chain) is drawn from a study of PD-1 blockade in classical Hodgkin lymphoma. Measured with immunoSEQ multiplex PCR; TCRdb has only the in-frame clones, and not every one. The table records around 50,000 clones, 90% of them present only once. General observations from the study: It was CD4+ TCR diversity, not CD8+, that rose significantly by C4D1. Newly diagnosed patients and complete responders had comparable diversity at baseline. A reduction in baseline TCR diversity was reportedly seen in newly diagnosed patients relative to healthy donors.

A note on this clone: Its antigen remains unknown.

The time point: cycle 4 day 1 (C4D1), after five to seven weeks of nivolumab. All the patients suffered relapse after autologous stem cell transplantation, and brentuximab vedotin exposure differed. Classification of best responses gave complete response, partial response or progressive disease. Material: peripheral blood mononuclear cells (PBMCs), obtained before the fourth cycle of nivolumab. The source is a human donor with classical Hodgkin lymphoma.

The CDR3 sequence is CASSVGPTYEQYF. The CDR3 DNA follows: TGTGCCAGCAGCGTAGGGCCAACCTACGAGCAGTACTTC. The chain joins TRBV9 to TRBJ2-7; D is undetermined. Germline V gene sequence: CDR1 SGDLS, CDR2 YYNGEE. V shed 0 bases and J shed 2 bases, with 6 bases lying between them. The CDR3 is made up of 13 amino acids.